The 10 T cell receptor beta chains reported below all come from one sample, sequenced in a study of T cells in Graves' hyperthyroidism and ophthalmopathy. Researchers took RNA transcripts and amplified the TCR beta CDR3 regions from them. Carried out on the TCR CDR3, a first-round RT-PCR used the HTBI primer set. A single record per CDR3 protein comes from TCRdb applying MiXCR to the multiplex PCR reads. The top ten clones hold around a sixth of a sample with about 350,000 distinct CDR3 sequences, about a sixth of them seen once. Source material: blood. The receptors here all came from a woman in her 40s with Graves' ophthalmopathy.

This clonotype was counted many times. The chain carries TRBV6-5 and TRBJ2-7; 8 positions agree with TRBD1. The CDR3 runs 13 residues. The germline CDR1 and CDR2 sequences are MNHEY and SVGAGI. Trimming cost V 2 bases and J 3 bases; bases outside gene matches: 0. CDR3 in amino acids: CASSYTGGYEQYF. The DNA for the CDR3 is TGTGCCAGCAGTTACACAGGGGGCTACGAGCAGTACTTC.

The rearrangement uses TRBV2 and TRBJ2-5, with TRBD2 as a possible D gene (5 bases). The V end was cut by 6 bases, the J end by 3 bases, with 11 bases between. Per germline, CDR1 SNHLY and CDR2 FYNNEI. The length of the CDR3 is 13 residues. The CDR3 reads CASSGKGEETQYF. The CDR3 DNA follows: TGTGCCAGCAGCGGAAAGGGAGAAGAGACCCAGTACTTC.

The J gene is TRBJ1-3, the V gene TRBV19; 11 bases match TRBD1. The DNA end is a closer match to TRBJ2-2, so the J assignment may be wrong. The CDR3 is 17 residues long. Per germline, CDR1 LNHDA and CDR2 SQIVND (reference sequence). CDR3: CASSIDQDRGLTGELFF. The CDR3 DNA is TGTGCCAGTAGTATAGATCAGGACAGGGGGCTCACCGGGGAGCTGTTTTTT.

This clonotype was counted ten times or more. The chain joins TRBV28 to TRBJ1-5, with D uncertain. The V gene lost 2 bases and the J gene lost 6 bases, with 11 bases spanning the gap. CDR1 and CDR2 (germline): MDHEN, SYDVKM. The length of the CDR3 is 14 residues. The CDR3 here is CASSLQYGAQPQHF. CDR3 bases: TGTGCCAGCAGTTTACAGTATGGTGCTCAGCCCCAGCATTTT.

This clonotype has at least ten counts. Here the CDR3 DNA reads TGTGCCAGCAGTCCTATAGAACCTAGCGGAGGGAGCTCCTACGAGCAGTACTTC. Translated: CASSPIEPSGGSSYEQYF. V usage is TRBV27 and J usage is TRBJ2-7, with 7 positions matching TRBD2. This CDR3 spans 18 amino acids. V lost 5 bases, J lost 0 bases, and 16 bases stayed unmatched. The germline gives CDR1 MNHEY, CDR2 SMNVEV (reference sequence).

This clonotype was detected only once. The CDR3 loop reads CASNGQGALDGYTF. The CDR3 bases are TGTGCCAGCAACGGACAGGGGGCCTTAGATGGCTACACCTTC. The J gene is TRBJ1-2, the V gene TRBV6-2 or TRBV6-3; 11 positions match TRBD1. With 7 bases clipped from V and 6 bases from J, the junction kept 7 bases outside the gene matches. This CDR3 region has 14 residues. CDR1 is MNHEY, CDR2 SVGEGT, per germline.

This clonotype was seen ten or more times. The chain links TRBV28 to TRBJ2-3, with D perhaps TRBD1 (5 bases). V was shortened by 4 bases and J by 2 bases, with 7 bases between the two germline ends. The CDR3 loop spans 13 amino acids. Germline V lookup: CDR1 MDHEN, CDR2 SYDVKM. The CDR3 protein is CASSSTATDTQYF. The CDR3, as DNA: TGTGCCAGCAGTTCGACAGCCACAGATACGCAGTATTTT.

The sample holds many counts of this clonotype. V usage is TRBV7-2 and J usage is TRBJ1-1; unclear D gene. Looked up from germline, CDR1 is SGHTA and CDR2 is FQGNSA. The CDR3 has 14 amino acids. Trimming shortened V by 2 bases and J by 8 bases, and 15 bases separated the two germline ends. The CDR3 region is CASSLLYKEGEAFF. CDR3 nucleotide sequence: TGTGCCAGCAGCTTACTCTATAAAGAGGGAGAAGCTTTCTTT.

This rearrangement joins TRBV6-1 to TRBJ2-5, with 7 nucleotides matching TRBD1. The germline gives CDR1 MNHNS, CDR2 SASEGT. V was pared by 6 bases and J by 5 bases, with 12 bases of the junction left unmatched. The CDR3 length is 15 residues. CDR3 DNA: TGTGCCAGCAGCCCAGGGGGACGGGGCGGCGAGACCCAGTACTTC. Encoded protein: CASSPGGRGGETQYF.

The J gene is TRBJ2-7, the V gene TRBV5-5; 9 nucleotides align to TRBD1. The J segment lost 6 bases and the V segment lost 4 bases, leaving 11 bases of the junction unmatched. CDR3 length: 15 amino acids. Germline V gene data show CDR1 as SGHKS and CDR2 as YYEKEE (reference sequence). This CDR3 is CASSPPGTGSSEQYF. DNA for the CDR3: TGTGCCAGCAGCCCCCCCGGGACAGGGTCTTCCGAGCAGTACTTC.